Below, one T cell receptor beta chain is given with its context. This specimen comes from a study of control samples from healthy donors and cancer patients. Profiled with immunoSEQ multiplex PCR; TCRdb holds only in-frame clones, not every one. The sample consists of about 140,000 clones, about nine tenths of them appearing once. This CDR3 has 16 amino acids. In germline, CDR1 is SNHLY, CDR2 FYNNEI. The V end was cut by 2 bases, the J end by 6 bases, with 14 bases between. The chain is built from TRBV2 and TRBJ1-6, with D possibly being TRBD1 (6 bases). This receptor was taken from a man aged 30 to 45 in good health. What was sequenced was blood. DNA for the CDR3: TGTGCCAGCAGTGAAATATTGGCCAGGGGTAATTCACCCCTCCACTTT. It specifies CASSEILARGNSPLHF.